This is a list of T cell receptor beta chains from one sample in a study of T cells in Graves' hyperthyroidism and ophthalmopathy. TCRdb recomputed calls from the multiplex PCR reads with MiXCR, one row per CDR3 protein. The data show hundreds of thousands of distinct CDR3 sequences, roughly 14% seen once. Input material: blood. These receptors came from a woman aged 35 to 49 with Graves' ophthalmopathy. Each CDR3 is given with its conserved first and last residue. D genes are given only for firm matches. For some rows the clone size is stated as once, few or many, or as a class when expanded; others skip it.

cdr3_length j_call d_call clone_size v_call cdr3_nt cdr3_aa
14 TRBJ2-7 NA NA TRBV2 TGTGCCAGCAGAGCCGACAGCAACTCCTACGAGCAGTACTTC CASRADSNSYEQYF
12 TRBJ2-7 NA NA TRBV30 TGTGCCTGGAGTCAGGGCCCCTACGAGCAGTACTTC CAWSQGPYEQYF
14 TRBJ2-7 TRBD2 NA TRBV20-1 TGCAGTGCTAGAAGGACTAGTTCTTTCTACGAGCAGTACTTC CSARRTSSFYEQYF
12 TRBJ2-5 TRBD2 many TRBV28 TGTGCCAGCAGTTTAAACGGGGAGGGTGGCTACTTC CASSLNGEGGYF
13 TRBJ1-1 NA few TRBV11-2 TGTGCCAGCAGGTCGGCCCTAGCCGCTGAAGCTTTCTTT CASRSALAAEAFF
15 TRBJ1-2 NA many TRBV4-1 TGCGCCAGCAGCCAAGATTTGGCAGACCTGAGCGGCTACACCTTC CASSQDLADLSGYTF
13 TRBJ2-7 NA few TRBV18 TGTGCCAGCTCAGACGGGGACACCTACGAGCAGTACTTC CASSDGDTYEQYF
14 TRBJ2-7 NA many TRBV6-5 TGTGCCGTCTCAGGCCGGGAGCGTCCCTACGAGCAGTACTTC CAVSGRERPYEQYF
11 TRBJ2-7 NA many TRBV2 TGTGCCAGCGTGGGCACGATTGAGCAGTACTTC CASVGTIEQYF
15 TRBJ2-7 NA many TRBV2 TGTGCCAGCACCACTCGGGCTAGCGTAGCCCACGAGCAGTACTTC CASTTRASVAHEQYF